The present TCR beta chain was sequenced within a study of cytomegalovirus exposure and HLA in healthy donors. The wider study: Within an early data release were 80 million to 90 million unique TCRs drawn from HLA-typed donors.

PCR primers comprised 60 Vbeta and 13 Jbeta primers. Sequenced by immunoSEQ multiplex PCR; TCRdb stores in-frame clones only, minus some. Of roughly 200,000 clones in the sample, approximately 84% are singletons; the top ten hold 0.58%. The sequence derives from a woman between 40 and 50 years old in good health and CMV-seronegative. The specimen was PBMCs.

CDR3 sequence (DNA): TGTGCCAGCAGCTTAATTCGGAGGGACGCCACGCATTCACCCCTCCACTTT. Protein: CASSLIRRDATHSPLHF. The V gene is TRBV7-2, the J gene TRBJ1-6; D might be TRBD1 (5 bases). Germline lookup yields CDR1 SGHTA and CDR2 FQGNSA. V was shortened by 2 bases and J by 8 bases, with 19 bases between the two germline ends. The CDR3 runs 17 residues.